Here is one T cell receptor beta chain with its context. This sample is drawn from a study of T cell responses to AZD1222 COVID-19 vaccine. TCRdb keeps only in-frame clones here, not all; method: immunoSEQ multiplex PCR. The sample includes 58,000 or so clones, about 88% seen only once; the top ten take around 7%. The sequencing here drew on peripheral blood, taken 28 days after the second AZD1222 dose. The clonotype comes from an adult who received the AZD1222 COVID-19 vaccine.

This CDR3 is CATQRGADEQFF. In nucleotides, the CDR3 is TGTGCCACCCAACGGGGGGCGGATGAGCAGTTCTTC. The J gene is TRBJ2-1, the V gene TRBV9, with D perhaps matching TRBD2 (7 bases). The germline gives CDR1 SGDLS, CDR2 YYNGEE. There are 12 residues in the CDR3. V lost 9 bases, J lost 8 bases, and 15 bases lay in between.